Each of the 29 T cell receptor beta chains below was sequenced from the same sample in a study of T cell repertoires and HLA-DP antigens. The antigens of these receptors remain unknown. Clones were sequenced by immunoSEQ multiplex PCR, and TCRdb holds only the in-frame ones, with some missing. The sample yields 55,000 to 80,000 clones, around 77% seen once. Sequences were obtained from CD4+ T cells from PBMCs. Receptor source: a man between 60 and 70 years old in good health and CMV-seronegative.

The J gene is TRBJ2-3, the V gene TRBV10-1; TRBD2 is a possible D gene (5 bases). From germline, CDR1 is WNHNN and CDR2 SYGVQD (reference sequence). The V gene lost 3 bases and the J gene lost 7 bases, with 11 bases spanning the gap. CDR3 length: 13 residues. The DNA of the CDR3 is TGCGCCAGCAGTGATCCCCCGGGGAATACGCAGTATTTT. Its translation: CASSDPPGNTQYF.

This clone was counted only a few times. The V gene is TRBV5-6, the J gene TRBJ1-5; D remains ambiguous. The germline V gene has CDR1 SGHDT and CDR2 YYEEEE. Between the trimmed V and J ends, which lost 4 bases and 1 base, there was a span of 15 bases. The CDR3 consists of 16 residues. This CDR3 reads CASSSGEKESNQPQHF. The CDR3 nucleotides read TGTGCCAGCAGCAGCGGGGAGAAAGAGAGCAATCAGCCCCAGCATTTT.

The genes are TRBV5-6 and TRBJ2-5, with 9 positions matching TRBD1. CDR3 length equals 15 residues. The germline gives CDR1 SGHDT, CDR2 YYEEEE. V shed 3 bases and J 0 bases; nucleotides not matched to a gene: 3. CDR3 region: CASSSGTGNQETQYF. In DNA, the CDR3 is TGTGCCAGCAGCTCCGGGACAGGGAACCAAGAGACCCAGTACTTC.

V and J are TRBV7-2 and TRBJ2-7; tentatively, D is TRBD1 (8 bases). The germline CDR1 and CDR2 sequences are SGHTA and FQGNSA. The CDR3 extends over 16 amino acids. The V end lost 3 bases, the J end lost 6 bases, and 21 bases lay between the germline ends. Here the CDR3 DNA reads TGTGCCAGCAGCTTCAACAGGGGGGGAGTGGTCCGCGAGCAGTACTTC. Translating gives CASSFNRGGVVREQYF. Supplemented by reference TRBV7-2 and TRBJ2-7, the full variable domain reads GAGVSQSPSNKVTEKGKDVELRCDPISGHTALYWYRQSLGQGLEFLIYFQGNSAPDKSGLPSDRFSAERTGGSVSTLTIQRTQQEDSAVYLCASSFNRGGVVREQYFGPGTRLTVT.

The chain uses TRBV5-4 and TRBJ2-3; D possibly corresponds to TRBD2 (5 bases). The CDR3 runs to 13 residues. The V gene's germline CDR1 is SGHNT and CDR2 YYREEE (reference sequence). Deletions cut 4 bases from V and 6 bases from J, with 12 bases between. The CDR3 protein is CASSNGGQDTQYF. The CDR3 DNA reads TGTGCCAGCAGCAACGGCGGGCAGGATACGCAGTATTTT.

V gene TRBV28 combines with J gene TRBJ2-1, with 12 bases matching TRBD1. The CDR3 has 20 residues. J lost 1 base, V lost 6 bases, and 16 bases had no gene match. The germline CDR1 and CDR2 sequences are MDHEN and SYDVKM. The CDR3 protein is CASSQGQGAGSGVSYNEQFF. The CDR3 nucleotides read TGTGCCAGCAGCCAGGGACAGGGGGCTGGAAGCGGGGTATCCTACAATGAGCAGTTCTTC. Based on the CDR3 plus reference TRBV28 and TRBJ2-1, the full variable domain is DVKVTQSSRYLVKRTGEKVFLECVQDMDHENMFWYRQDPGLGLRLIYFSYDVKMKEKGDIPEGYSVSREKKERFSLILESASTNQTSMYLCASSQGQGAGSGVSYNEQFFGPGTRLTVL.

This chain joins TRBV9 and TRBJ2-1, with 13 bases lining up with TRBD2. J was trimmed by 1 base and V by 3 bases; bases with no gene match: 4. From germline, CDR1 is SGDLS and CDR2 YYNGEE. The CDR3 covers 17 residues. The chain's CDR3 is CASSATSGGTSYNEQFF. The CDR3 DNA reads as TGTGCCAGCAGCGCGACTAGCGGGGGGACTTCCTACAATGAGCAGTTCTTC. The full variable domain, in which reference TRBV9 and TRBJ2-1 provide the parts outside the CDR3, is DSGVTQTPKHLITATGQRVTLRCSPRSGDLSVYWYQQSLDQGLQFLIQYYNGEERAKGNILERFSAQQFPDLHSELNLSSLELGDSALYFCASSATSGGTSYNEQFFGPGTRLTVL.

V is TRBV11-2 and J is TRBJ1-5; D perhaps matches TRBD1 (5 bases). The CDR3 totals 15 residues. With 0 bases removed from V and 4 bases from J, the gap between germline ends came to 10 bases. Germline V CDR1 and CDR2: SGHAT, FQNNGV. The CDR3 nucleotides read TGTGCCAGCAGCTTAGATGGGGCACCTAATCAGCCCCAGCATTTT. This encodes CASSLDGAPNQPQHF. Looking up the rest from reference TRBV11-2 and TRBJ1-5 gives the full variable domain: EAGVAQSPRYKIIEKRQSVAFWCNPISGHATLYWYQQILGQGPKLLIQFQNNGVVDDSQLPKDRFSAERLKGVDSTLKIQPAKLEDSAVYLCASSLDGAPNQPQHFGDGTRLSIL.

The chain combines TRBV7-2 with TRBJ1-3; D is undetermined. From germline, CDR1 is SGHTA and CDR2 FQGNSA. Deletions cut 5 bases from V and 0 bases from J, with 11 bases between. The CDR3 runs 15 residues. The CDR3, as DNA: TGTGCCAGCAGCGTTCTCAGGAGCTCTGGAAACACCATATATTTT. Translating gives CASSVLRSSGNTIYF.

The chain joins TRBV7-2 to TRBJ2-2; 14 positions match TRBD2. The CDR3 extends over 17 amino acids. Trimming cost V 7 bases and J 6 bases; bases outside gene matches: 10. The germline gives CDR1 SGHTA, CDR2 FQGNSA. DNA for the CDR3: TGTGCCAGCACCTCTGGGTTGGGACTAGCGGGAGCCGGGGAGCTGTTTTTT. It yields the protein CASTSGLGLAGAGELFF.

The chain recombines TRBV7-2 with TRBJ2-5, with D unclear. Germline lookup yields CDR1 SGHTA and CDR2 FQGNSA. The CDR3 is made up of 15 amino acids. V lost 5 bases and J lost 1, with 14 bases in between. The CDR3 region is CASSPFGSAQETQYF. CDR3 in DNA: TGTGCCAGCAGCCCATTTGGTTCAGCCCAAGAGACCCAGTACTTC.

In the case of this clone: An end of the junction does not agree with germline; a read error may underlie this. This chain uses TRBV2 with TRBJ2-7; 15 bases align to TRBD2. CDR1 is SNHLY, CDR2 FYNNEI, per germline. The CDR3 is made up of 15 amino acids. The CDR3, as DNA: TGTGCCAGCAGAGAAGGACTAGCGGGGGGGGCCGAGCAGTACTTC. Residues: CASREGLAGGAEQYF.

The chain employs TRBV15 and TRBJ1-1; D ambiguous. Trimming left V 0 bases short and J 0 bases short, with 8 bases between. Per the germline V gene, CDR1 is LNHNV and CDR2 is YYDKDF (reference sequence). CDR3 length equals 15 residues. The CDR3 region has the DNA TGTGCCACCAGCAGAGATCCCGGGCTGAACACTGAAGCTTTCTTT. Translated: CATSRDPGLNTEAFF.

The J gene is TRBJ2-5, the V gene TRBV11-2; D is undetermined. In germline, CDR1 is SGHAT, CDR2 FQNNGV. The CDR3 runs to 14 residues. The V end was cut by 0 bases, the J end by 7 bases, with 12 bases between. The CDR3 sequence is CASSLDPQTGTQYF. CDR3 bases: TGTGCCAGCAGCTTAGATCCCCAAACGGGGACCCAGTACTTC.

The chain employs TRBV5-6 and TRBJ2-3, with 9 bases identical to TRBD2. CDR1 is SGHDT and CDR2 is YYEEEE in the germline V gene. Unmatched junction bases numbered 2, after V lost 0 bases and J lost 0 bases. The CDR3 sequence is 16 residues long. The CDR3 DNA is TGTGCCAGCAGCTTGGGGCTAGCGGGGAGCACAGATACGCAGTATTTT. As protein: CASSLGLAGSTDTQYF. Complete variable domain (other parts from reference TRBV5-6 and TRBJ2-3): DAGVTQSPTHLIKTRGQQVTLRCSPKSGHDTVSWYQQALGQGPQFIFQYYEEEERQRGNFPDRFSGHQFPNYSSELNVNALLLGDSALYLCASSLGLAGSTDTQYFGPGTRLTVL.

This clone showed up just a few times. This chain joins TRBV6-6 and TRBJ1-2; no firm D call. The germline V gene encodes CDR1 MNHNY and CDR2 SVGAGI (reference sequence). CDR3 length: 13 amino acids. The V and J ends lost 5 bases and 7 bases respectively, with 14 bases between them. The CDR3 loop reads CASSRTSAGGYTF. The CDR3 nucleotides read TGTGCCAGCAGTCGGACCTCGGCCGGTGGCTACACCTTC.

The chain employs TRBV18 and TRBJ2-7; TRBD1 matches at 7 bases. This CDR3 has 12 amino acids. The germline gives CDR1 KGHSH, CDR2 LQKENI. V was pared by 6 bases and J by 6 bases, with 5 bases of the junction left unmatched. In DNA form, the CDR3 reads TGTGCCAGCTCGTCAGACAGGGCCGAGCAGTACGTC. It codes for CASSSDRAEQYV.

This clone is a singleton in its sample. The V call is TRBV25-1, the J call TRBJ1-2, with TRBD1 as a possible D gene (6 bases). Germline CDR1 reads MGHDK; CDR2 reads SYGVNS. V was pared by 2 bases and J by 4 bases, with 20 bases between. The CDR3 covers 17 residues. In DNA form, the CDR3 reads TGTGCCAGCAGTGAAAACCCCCCAAGCCGGGGGCTCTATGGCTACACCTTC. Encoded protein: CASSENPPSRGLYGYTF.

The rearrangement links TRBV29-1 to TRBJ2-1, with 12 nucleotides matching TRBD2. CDR1 and CDR2 from the germline V gene are SQVTM and ANQGSEA. Trimming at V came to 6 bases and at J to 1 base, leaving 7 bases not matched to a gene. There are 16 residues in the CDR3. This chain's CDR3 is CSVAGGTSGSYNEQFF. The CDR3 nucleotides are TGCAGCGTCGCCGGTGGGACTAGCGGGTCCTACAATGAGCAGTTCTTC.

The chain recombines TRBV14 with TRBJ1-1; TRBD1 matches at 7 bases. Losses at the gene ends were 3 bases for V and 1 base for J; bases not matched to a gene: 5. The length of the CDR3 is 15 residues. Germline V gene data show CDR1 as SGHDN and CDR2 as FVKESK. CDR3 bases: TGTGCCAGCAGCCACGACAGGGAGCGGAACACTGAAGCTTTCTTT. It codes for CASSHDRERNTEAFF.

The chain uses TRBV6-5 and TRBJ1-2; weak D call: TRBD1 (6 bases). The CDR3 is 14 amino acids. V lost 4 bases and J 4 bases, leaving 13 bases between the germline ends. CDR1 and CDR2 from the germline V gene are MNHEY and SVGAGI. The CDR3 DNA sequence: TGTGCCAGCAGTTTTAGGGGGAGGGTCTATGGCTACACCTTC. This translates into CASSFRGRVYGYTF.

This clone was seen only once. This rearrangement joins TRBV19 to TRBJ2-2; 8 bases agree with TRBD1. Germline V gene data show CDR1 as LNHDA and CDR2 as SQIVND (reference sequence). The V segment lost 3 bases and the J segment 6 bases; nucleotides outside the gene matches: 3. This CDR3 is 14 amino acids long. CDR3 nucleotide sequence: TGTGCCAGTAGTATCCAGGGGGCGCCCGGGGAGCTGTTTTTT. It yields the protein CASSIQGAPGELFF.

This clone was recorded only once. This rearrangement joins TRBV7-6 to TRBJ2-2; D is unclear. V lost 2 bases and J lost 4, with 11 bases in between. Germline values: CDR1 SGHVS, CDR2 FNYEAQ. This CDR3 contains 15 residues. CDR3 amino acids: CASSLSNGITGELFF. CDR3 nucleotide sequence: TGTGCCAGCAGCTTATCGAACGGAATCACCGGGGAGCTGTTTTTT.

The chain uses TRBV7-2 and TRBJ2-1; D tentatively fits TRBD1 or TRBD2 (5 bases each). This CDR3 has 13 amino acids. Germline V gene data show CDR1 as SGHTA and CDR2 as FQGNSA. V was trimmed by 5 bases and J by 9 bases, leaving 14 bases between them. CDR3 sequence: CASSRRDVGEQFF. The CDR3, as DNA: TGTGCCAGCAGCAGACGGGACGTCGGTGAGCAGTTCTTC.

This clone was detected only once. The chain couples TRBV6-1 to TRBJ2-5, with D unresolved. The end of the DNA aligns better with TRBJ2-7, so the J call may be wrong. In germline, CDR1 is MNHNS, CDR2 SASEGT. The CDR3 runs 11 residues. CDR3 DNA sequence: TGTGCCAGTTGGAGCCACTACGAGCAGTACTTC. Encoded protein: CASWSHYEQYF.

CDR3 region: CAWLSGRRDYYGYTF. CDR3 DNA sequence: TGTGCCTGGCTCTCGGGTCGCCGCGATTACTATGGCTACACCTTC. This chain connects TRBV30 to TRBJ1-2, with D hard to call. Germline CDR1 reads GTSNPN; CDR2 reads SVGIG (reference sequence). There are 15 residues in the CDR3. V lost 5 bases and J lost 3, with 19 bases in between.

The CDR3 DNA is TGTGCCAGCAGCTCGTTGGAGGGGCGTTTTTCGTCCCTCCACTTT. Protein product: CASSSLEGRFSSLHF. This sequence joins TRBV5-6 and TRBJ1-6; the D gene is possibly TRBD1 (5 bases). CDR3 length: 15 residues. Germline V lookup: CDR1 SGHDT, CDR2 YYEEEE. Trimming removed 3 bases at V and 14 bases at J, with 21 bases between.

The genes are TRBV2 and TRBJ1-1, with D unresolved. Germline loops: CDR1 SNHLY, CDR2 FYNNEI. V was trimmed by 4 bases and J by 4 bases, leaving 7 bases between them. The CDR3 length is 12 residues. The CDR3 here is CASSAGVTEAFF. The CDR3 DNA is TGTGCCAGCAGTGCAGGAGTCACTGAAGCTTTCTTT.

The CDR3 sequence: CSVAGFQGIETQYF. The CDR3 DNA sequence: TGCAGCGTTGCGGGCTTTCAGGGGATTGAGACCCAGTACTTC. The chain is built from TRBV29-1 and TRBJ2-5, with D possibly being TRBD1 (6 bases). CDR3 length: 14 residues. Per the germline V gene, CDR1 is SQVTM and CDR2 is ANQGSEA. The V and J ends lost 4 bases and 5 bases respectively, with 17 bases between them.